The 30 T cell receptor beta chains presented below share a single source sample, sequenced in a study of T cell repertoires in cytomegalovirus infection. These TCRs' antigens remain unknown. One entry per CDR3 protein, called by TCRdb with MiXCR from the reads. Here the sample spans tens of thousands of distinct CDR3 sequences, approximately 19% being singletons. The sequencing used CD8+ T cells from cultured PBMCs, collected from culture after CMV antigen stimulation. These receptors came from a human donor in good health (CMV status not recorded). Some clones in this sample may be carry-over from other donors' samples.

This clonotype was picked up a small number of times. V gene TRBV7-4 combines with J gene TRBJ2-7; D is uncertain. Trimming shortened V by 5 bases and J by 4 bases, and 6 bases separated the two germline ends. The CDR3 has 11 residues. Germline V gene sequence: CDR1 SGHVT, CDR2 SQSDAQ. CDR3 nucleotide sequence: TGTGCCAGCAGCCCGGGTTACGAGCAGTACTTC. This encodes CASSPGYEQYF.

This chain uses TRBV4-3 with TRBJ2-2; no clear D gene. V lost 0 bases to trimming and J lost 4 bases, with 9 bases between them. In germline, CDR1 is LGHNA, CDR2 YSLEER. This CDR3 is 15 amino acids long. The CDR3 loop reads CASSQDDLATGELFF. The DNA for the CDR3 is TGCGCCAGCAGCCAAGATGATCTGGCCACCGGGGAGCTGTTTTTT.

This clonotype was recorded at least ten times. This rearrangement joins TRBV9 to TRBJ2-2; tentative D call: TRBD2 (6 bases). In germline, CDR1 is SGDLS, CDR2 YYNGEE. The CDR3 runs to 16 residues. Trimming stripped 1 base from V and 6 bases from J, with 16 bases between. The CDR3 sequence is CASSVSGTLAAGELFF. In DNA, the CDR3 is TGTGCCAGCAGCGTATCCGGGACCTTAGCGGCCGGGGAGCTGTTTTTT.

This clonotype appeared many times. The chain has TRBV5-6 and TRBJ2-7; no clear D gene. CDR3 size: 16 residues. Between the trimmed V and J ends, which lost 4 bases and 0 bases, there was a span of 17 bases. Germline CDR1 SGHDT, CDR2 YYEEEE. The CDR3: CASSHTDLLNSYEQYF. CDR3 sequence (DNA): TGTGCCAGCAGCCACACAGATCTACTCAACTCCTACGAGCAGTACTTC.

The rearrangement uses TRBV4-1 and TRBJ1-5; D remains unclear. Trimming took off 0 bases at V and 2 bases at J, with 8 bases between the two ends. Germline CDR1 is MGHRA and CDR2 is YSYEKL. The CDR3 runs to 15 residues. Here the CDR3 reads CASSQEGRRNQPQHF. Here the CDR3 DNA reads TGCGCCAGCAGCCAAGAAGGAAGACGCAATCAGCCCCAGCATTTT.

J is TRBJ2-1 and V is TRBV5-4, with 7 bases matching TRBD2. This CDR3 is built from 16 residues. Germline values: CDR1 SGHNT, CDR2 YYREEE (reference sequence). V gave up 5 bases and J gave up 7 bases; unmatched junction bases: 15. The CDR3 spells CASSPAATSLLNEQFF. The CDR3, as DNA: TGTGCCAGCAGTCCGGCCGCGACTAGCTTACTGAATGAGCAGTTCTTC.

As DNA, the CDR3 is TGTGCCAGCAGTGGGGGACAGGGGTTCTCCTACGAGCAGTACTTC. Amino acid sequence: CASSGGQGFSYEQYF. V gene TRBV27 combines with J gene TRBJ2-7; 10 bases agree with TRBD1. Trimming at V came to 5 bases and at J to 0 bases, leaving 4 bases not matched to a gene. The CDR3 sequence is 15 residues long. The V gene's germline CDR1 is MNHEY and CDR2 SMNVEV (reference sequence).

This clonotype was found many times. The V call is TRBV27, the J call TRBJ1-2; D gene ambiguous. Trimming removed 5 bases from V and 7 bases from J, with 14 bases in between. From germline, CDR1 is MNHEY and CDR2 SMNVEV (reference sequence). CDR3 size: 13 residues. CDR3 in DNA: TGTGCCAGCAGTCTCCACTCGGGGAGTGGCTACACCTTC. Its translation: CASSLHSGSGYTF.

The V call is TRBV10-3, the J call TRBJ1-1, with unresolved D. V dropped 6 bases and J dropped 0 bases, with 5 bases sitting between them. The CDR3 length is 12 residues. The V gene's germline CDR1 is ENHRY and CDR2 SYGVKD. Here the CDR3 DNA reads TGTGCCATCAGGGGCCTGAACACTGAAGCTTTCTTT. This translates into CAIRGLNTEAFF.

The chain carries TRBV12-3 or TRBV12-4 and TRBJ2-5; D remains ambiguous. Between the trimmed V and J ends, which lost 7 bases and 1 base, there was a span of 10 bases. The CDR3 is 13 amino acids. The CDR3: CASTQTIQETQYF. CDR3 sequence (DNA): TGTGCCAGCACCCAGACGATCCAAGAGACCCAGTACTTC.

This clonotype showed up many times. J is TRBJ2-1 and V is TRBV11-3, with 9 nucleotides matching TRBD2. J lost 7 bases, V lost 4 bases, and 11 bases had no gene match. The CDR3 consists of 16 residues. Looked up from germline, CDR1 is SGHNT and CDR2 is YENEEA. In DNA form, the CDR3 reads TGTGCCAGCAGCTCCGGAGCGGGAGGATATTTGAATGAGCAGTTCTTC. This translates into CASSSGAGGYLNEQFF.

The chain uses TRBV20-1 and TRBJ1-2; D is unclear. The CDR3 has 13 residues. V lost 3 bases to trimming and J lost 2 bases, with 10 bases between them. Germline values: CDR1 DFQATT, CDR2 SNEGSKA (reference sequence). DNA for the CDR3: TGCAGTGCTAGGGGAGAAGAGAACTATGGCTACACCTTC. It is translated as CSARGEENYGYTF.

The V gene is TRBV4-3, the J gene TRBJ2-7; D tentatively fits TRBD1 or TRBD2 (5 bases each). This CDR3 has 14 residues. Trimming took 0 bases from V and 4 from J, leaving 10 bases between them. Germline V gene lookup returns CDR1 LGHNA and CDR2 YSLEER. The DNA of the CDR3 is TGCGCCAGCAGCCAAGATGGGACCGATTACGAGCAGTACTTC. It encodes CASSQDGTDYEQYF.

The rearrangement joins TRBV7-9 to TRBJ1-1; no clear D gene. The V end was cut by 4 bases, the J end by 8 bases, with 5 bases between. Germline CDR1 is SEHNR and CDR2 is FQNEAQ (reference sequence). The CDR3 is made up of 10 amino acids. This CDR3 reads CASSSLEAFF. The CDR3, as DNA: TGTGCCAGCAGCTCGTTAGAAGCTTTCTTT.

The chain combines TRBV24-1 with TRBJ2-1; D might be TRBD2 (6 bases). From germline, CDR1 is KGHDR and CDR2 SFDVKD. The CDR3 is 14 amino acids. The V end was cut by 5 bases, the J end by 11 bases, with 18 bases between. CDR3 bases: TGTGCCACCAGTGTCGGCGGAGGGATGGAACAGCAGTTCTTC. It is translated as CATSVGGGMEQQFF.

This clonotype was counted only a few times. The genes are TRBV4-3 and TRBJ2-7; no clear D. V shed 4 bases and J shed 5 bases, with 18 bases lying between them. The CDR3 runs 15 residues. Germline CDR1 is LGHNA and CDR2 is YSLEER. CDR3: CASSLALKGSHEQYF. The CDR3 DNA reads as TGCGCCAGCAGCCTCGCATTGAAAGGGTCCCACGAGCAGTACTTC.

This clonotype occurred a few times. A read error may produce the germline difference seen at one junction end. J is TRBJ2-7 and V is TRBV27, with D hard to call. The CDR3 is made up of 14 amino acids. CDR1 MNHEY and CDR2 SMNVEV come from the germline V gene (reference sequence). Written as DNA, the CDR3 is TGTGCCAGTAGTTTAAATGTAGAGAATTACGAGCAGTACTTC. Translation: CASSLNVENYEQYF.

In this sample, this clonotype turned up a few times. This chain joins TRBV2 and TRBJ2-3; no clear D. The ends were cut back, 1 base at V and 4 bases at J, with 6 bases in the middle. This CDR3 region has 13 residues. Germline assignment: CDR1 SNHLY and CDR2 FYNNEI. Here the CDR3 DNA reads TGTGCCAGCAGTGAAGTTCGGGCAGATACGCAGTATTTT. It yields the protein CASSEVRADTQYF.

The chain uses TRBV20-1 and TRBJ2-7; D uncertain. Deletions cut 1 base from V and 2 bases from J, with 15 bases between. The V gene's germline CDR1 is DFQATT and CDR2 SNEGSKA (reference sequence). CDR3 length: 15 amino acids. The CDR3 loop reads CSARAWDTTTYEQYF. The CDR3, as DNA: TGCAGTGCTAGAGCATGGGATACTACTACCTACGAGCAGTACTTC.

This clonotype was detected many times. The rearrangement joins TRBV7-2 to TRBJ1-6, with 9 bases identical to TRBD1. This CDR3 is 18 amino acids long. Germline values: CDR1 SGHTA, CDR2 FQGNSA. V was pared by 2 bases and J by 0 bases, with 5 bases of the junction left unmatched. In DNA form, the CDR3 reads TGTGCCAGCAGCTTAAGTACAGGGGGCTTCTCCTATAATTCACCCCTCCACTTT. It encodes CASSLSTGGFSYNSPLHF.

Ten or more counts support this clonotype. The rearrangement links TRBV7-8 to TRBJ1-1, with 8 bases identical to TRBD1. The CDR3 spans 18 residues. Trimming took 3 bases from V and 1 from J; bases not matched to a gene: 13. CDR1 and CDR2 (germline): SGHVS, FQNEAQ. CDR3 coding DNA: TGTGCCAGCAGCTTTATGATTTACTTCAGGGGGCGGAACACTGAAGCTTTCTTT. Amino acid sequence: CASSFMIYFRGRNTEAFF.

In this sample, this clonotype turned up a few times. The chain carries TRBV11-2 and TRBJ1-1, with D tentatively TRBD1 (5 bases). This CDR3 has 18 residues. Germline lookup yields CDR1 SGHAT and CDR2 FQNNGV. The V gene lost 0 bases and the J gene lost 0 bases, with 17 bases spanning the gap. The CDR3 here is CASSLDWAFIGVNTEAFF. Written as DNA, the CDR3 is TGTGCCAGCAGCTTAGATTGGGCTTTTATAGGGGTGAACACTGAAGCTTTCTTT.

This clonotype was seen at least ten times. V and J are TRBV19 and TRBJ2-7, with 9 bases matching TRBD2. From germline, CDR1 is LNHDA and CDR2 SQIVND (reference sequence). The CDR3 has 15 residues. With 3 bases clipped from V and 3 bases from J, the junction kept 6 bases outside the gene matches. The CDR3 is CASSMMREGGYEQYF. CDR3 DNA: TGTGCCAGTAGTATGATGCGGGAGGGCGGCTACGAGCAGTACTTC.

This clonotype was counted ten times or more. The chain combines TRBV12-3 or TRBV12-4 with TRBJ1-5, with TRBD1 matching 8 bases. Losses at the gene ends were 4 bases for V and 6 bases for J; bases not matched to a gene: 8. This CDR3 comprises 15 residues. The CDR3 DNA follows: TGTGCCAGCAGTTACAACAGGGGGAAGGGTCAGCCCCAGCATTTT. Its translation: CASSYNRGKGQPQHF.

The chain carries TRBV5-4 and TRBJ2-1; 10 bases align to TRBD2. V lost 0 bases, J lost 5 bases, and 8 bases stayed unmatched. The CDR3 is made up of 17 amino acids. Germline V gene data show CDR1 as SGHNT and CDR2 as YYREEE (reference sequence). The CDR3 loop is CASSLEMERGGDNEQFF. DNA for the CDR3: TGTGCCAGCAGCTTGGAGATGGAGCGGGGGGGAGACAATGAGCAGTTCTTC.

The chain couples TRBV2 to TRBJ1-1; D gene uncertain. Germline V CDR1 and CDR2: SNHLY, FYNNEI. V lost 8 bases and J 0 bases, leaving 10 bases between the germline ends. The CDR3 sequence is 13 residues long. The CDR3 sequence is CASPTGMNTEAFF. The CDR3 bases are TGTGCCAGCCCGACGGGGATGAACACTGAAGCTTTCTTT.

This clonotype was observed at least ten times. This chain uses TRBV27 with TRBJ2-3, with D tentatively TRBD1 (6 bases). Trimming pared 3 bases from V and 4 bases from J, leaving 8 bases between. The CDR3 contains 13 residues. From germline, CDR1 is MNHEY and CDR2 SMNVEV (reference sequence). CDR3 bases: TGTGCCAGCAGTTTTGGGGGCGCAGATACGCAGTATTTT. Encoded protein: CASSFGGADTQYF.

Ten or more counts support this clonotype. The V gene is TRBV29-1, the J gene TRBJ2-3; D remains ambiguous. The germline V gene has CDR1 SQVTM and CDR2 ANQGSEA. V shed 7 bases and J shed 2 bases, with 10 bases lying between them. The CDR3 is 12 amino acids. CDR3: CSELGFTDTQYF. The CDR3 bases are TGCAGCGAGTTGGGATTCACAGATACGCAGTATTTT.

This clonotype was detected only a few times. V is TRBV12-3 or TRBV12-4 and J is TRBJ2-1, with 7 bases aligning to TRBD2. There are 15 residues in the CDR3. J gave up 5 bases and V 4 bases, and 8 bases lay outside the gene matches. As DNA, the CDR3 is TGTGCCAGCAGTTCCAGCGGGGAGTGGAACAATGAGCAGTTCTTC. Translated: CASSSSGEWNNEQFF.

V and J are TRBV28 and TRBJ2-3; D may be TRBD1 or TRBD2 (5 bases each). The CDR3 has 15 amino acids. Germline lookup yields CDR1 MDHEN and CDR2 SYDVKM. Between the trimmed V and J ends, which lost 5 bases and 0 bases, there was a span of 12 bases. The CDR3 DNA is TGTGCCAGCAGTCAGCGGACACTCAGCACAGATACGCAGTATTTT. Amino acid sequence: CASSQRTLSTDTQYF.